Below are 2 T cell receptor beta chains sequenced from a single sample in a study of CD8+ T cells in alopecia areata. Documented treatment: oral pan-JAK inhibitor, 5-10 mg twice daily. cDNA serving as the sequencing template came from extracted, reverse transcribed RNA. The table came from immunoSEQ multiplex PCR; TCRdb's copy has only in-frame clones and leaves some out. The sample comprises hundreds of thousands of clones, about 62% of which are singletons, and less than 2% rests with the top ten. The sequencing used CD4+ T cells sorted from blood, collected at week 24, from a patient treated with tofacitinib. Receptors were obtained from a human donor with alopecia areata.

The chain joins TRBV30 to TRBJ1-1, with D possibly being TRBD1 (6 bases). The CDR3 runs 14 residues. Germline CDR1 GTSNPN, CDR2 SVGIG (reference sequence). V was shortened by 3 bases and J by 10 bases, with 21 bases between the two germline ends. In DNA, the CDR3 is TGTGCCTGGAGCCGCCGGCTGGGGGCGAGTGGAGCTTTCTTT. Protein product: CAWSRRLGASGAFF.

CDR3 sequence reads: CASSPWTGGNEKLFF. The DNA for the CDR3 is TGCGCCAGCAGCCCCTGGACAGGGGGTAATGAAAAACTGTTTTTT. V is TRBV5-1 and J is TRBJ1-4, with TRBD1 matching over 10 bases. This CDR3 comprises 15 residues. The junction had 4 bases not matched to a gene; V was cut back by 4 bases and J by 4 bases. The germline V gene has CDR1 SGHRS and CDR2 YFSETQ.